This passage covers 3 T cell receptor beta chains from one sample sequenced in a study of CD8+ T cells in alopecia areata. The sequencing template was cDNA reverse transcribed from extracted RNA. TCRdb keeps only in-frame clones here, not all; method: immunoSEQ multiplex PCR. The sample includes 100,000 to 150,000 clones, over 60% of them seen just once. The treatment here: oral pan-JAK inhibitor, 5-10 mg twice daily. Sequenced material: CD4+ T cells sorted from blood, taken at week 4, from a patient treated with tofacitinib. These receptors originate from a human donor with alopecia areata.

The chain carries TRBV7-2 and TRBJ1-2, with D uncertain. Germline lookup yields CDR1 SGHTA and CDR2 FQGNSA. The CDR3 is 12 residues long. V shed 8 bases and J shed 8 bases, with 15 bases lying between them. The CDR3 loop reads CASPLGGRGYTF. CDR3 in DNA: TGTGCCAGCCCCTTGGGCGGTCGCGGCTACACCTTC.

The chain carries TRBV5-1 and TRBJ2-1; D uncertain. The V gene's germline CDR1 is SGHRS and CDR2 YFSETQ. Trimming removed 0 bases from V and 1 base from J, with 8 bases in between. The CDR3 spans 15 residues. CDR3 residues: CASSLGSVSYNEQFF. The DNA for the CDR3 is TGCGCCAGCAGCTTGGGGTCGGTGTCCTACAATGAGCAGTTCTTC. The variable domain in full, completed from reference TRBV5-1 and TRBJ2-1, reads KAGVTQTPRYLIKTRGQQVTLSCSPISGHRSVSWYQQTPGQGLQFLFEYFSETQRNKGNFPGRFSGRQFSNSRSEMNVSTLELGDSALYLCASSLGSVSYNEQFFGPGTRLTVL.

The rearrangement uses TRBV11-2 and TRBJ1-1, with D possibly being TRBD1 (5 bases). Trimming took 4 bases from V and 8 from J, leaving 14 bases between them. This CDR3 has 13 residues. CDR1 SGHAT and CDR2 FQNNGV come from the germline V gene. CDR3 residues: CASSSLADSEAFF. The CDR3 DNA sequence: TGTGCCAGCAGCTCCCTGGCAGACAGCGAAGCTTTCTTT.